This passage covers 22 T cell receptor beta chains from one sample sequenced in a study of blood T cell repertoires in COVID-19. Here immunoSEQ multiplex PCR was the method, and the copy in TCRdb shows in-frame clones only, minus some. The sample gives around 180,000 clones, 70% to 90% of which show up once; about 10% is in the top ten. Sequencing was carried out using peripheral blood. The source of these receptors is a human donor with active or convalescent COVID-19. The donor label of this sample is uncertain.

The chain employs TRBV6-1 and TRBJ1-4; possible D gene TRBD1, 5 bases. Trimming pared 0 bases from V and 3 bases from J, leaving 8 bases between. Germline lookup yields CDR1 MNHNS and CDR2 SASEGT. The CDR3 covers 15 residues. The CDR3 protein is CASSEAGGPNEKLFF. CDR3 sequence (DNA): TGTGCCAGCAGTGAAGCGGGGGGACCTAATGAAAAACTGTTTTTT.

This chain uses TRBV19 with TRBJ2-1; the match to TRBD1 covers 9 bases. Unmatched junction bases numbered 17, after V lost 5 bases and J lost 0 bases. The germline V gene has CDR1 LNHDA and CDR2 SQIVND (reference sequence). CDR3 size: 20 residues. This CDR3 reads CASSVKMGQGYPSSYNEQFF. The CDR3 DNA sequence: TGTGCCAGTAGTGTAAAAATGGGACAGGGTTATCCTAGCTCCTACAATGAGCAGTTCTTC. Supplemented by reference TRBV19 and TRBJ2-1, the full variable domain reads DGGITQSPKYLFRKEGQNVTLSCEQNLNHDAMYWYRQDPGQGLRLIYYSQIVNDFQKGDIAEGYSVSREKKESFPLTVTSAQKNPTAFYLCASSVKMGQGYPSSYNEQFFGPGTRLTVL.

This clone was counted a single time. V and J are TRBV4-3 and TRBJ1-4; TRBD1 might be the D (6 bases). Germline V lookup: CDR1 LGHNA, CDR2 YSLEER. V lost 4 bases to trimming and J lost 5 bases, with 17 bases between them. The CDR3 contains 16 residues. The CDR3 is CASSPARRGINEKLFF. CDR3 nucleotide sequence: TGCGCCAGCAGCCCGGCCCGCAGGGGTATAAATGAAAAACTGTTTTTT.

CDR3 sequence reads: CAISDRETDLVGYTF. The CDR3 nucleotides are TGTGCCATCAGTGACCGCGAGACTGACCTAGTTGGCTACACCTTC. The genes are TRBV10-3 and TRBJ1-2; D not resolved. The germline V gene encodes CDR1 ENHRY and CDR2 SYGVKD. This CDR3 region has 15 residues. V lost 3 bases and J 7 bases, leaving 18 bases between the germline ends.

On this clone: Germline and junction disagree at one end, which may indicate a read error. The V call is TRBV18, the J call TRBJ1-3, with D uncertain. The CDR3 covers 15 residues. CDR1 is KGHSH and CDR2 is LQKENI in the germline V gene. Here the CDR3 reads CASSPQSYAGNTIYF. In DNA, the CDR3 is TGTGCCAGCTCTCCACAGAGTTACGCTGGAAACACCATATATTTT.

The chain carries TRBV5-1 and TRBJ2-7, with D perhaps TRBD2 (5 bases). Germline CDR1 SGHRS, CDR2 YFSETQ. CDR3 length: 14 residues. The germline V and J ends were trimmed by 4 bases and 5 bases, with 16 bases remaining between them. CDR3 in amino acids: CASSLRPSLDEQYF. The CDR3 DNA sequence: TGCGCCAGCAGCCTCAGGCCTAGCTTAGACGAGCAGTACTTC.

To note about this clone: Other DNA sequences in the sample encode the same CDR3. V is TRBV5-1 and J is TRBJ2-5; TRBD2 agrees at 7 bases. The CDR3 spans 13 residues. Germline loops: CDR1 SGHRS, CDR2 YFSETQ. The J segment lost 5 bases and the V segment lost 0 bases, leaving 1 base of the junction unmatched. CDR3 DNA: TGCGCCAGCAGCTTGGGGGGAGGGGAGACCCAGTACTTC. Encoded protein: CASSLGGGETQYF.

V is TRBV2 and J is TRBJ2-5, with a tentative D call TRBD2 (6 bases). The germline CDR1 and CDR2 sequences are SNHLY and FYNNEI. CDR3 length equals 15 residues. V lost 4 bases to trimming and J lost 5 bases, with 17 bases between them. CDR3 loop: CASSGRGASGETQYF. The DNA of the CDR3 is TGTGCCAGCAGTGGTCGCGGGGCCAGCGGGGAGACCCAGTACTTC.

The CDR3 region is CASSEQGKNTEAFF. CDR3 in DNA: TGTGCCAGCAGCGAACAGGGTAAGAACACTGAAGCTTTCTTT. This sequence joins TRBV7-2 and TRBJ1-1; possibly TRBD1 for D (6 bases). Trimming removed 5 bases at V and 1 base at J, with 11 bases between. The CDR3 is made up of 14 amino acids. Per germline, CDR1 SGHTA and CDR2 FQGNSA.

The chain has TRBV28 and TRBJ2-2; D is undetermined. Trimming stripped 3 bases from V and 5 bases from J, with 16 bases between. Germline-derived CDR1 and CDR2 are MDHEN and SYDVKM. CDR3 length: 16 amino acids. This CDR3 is CASSFLVSLVTGELFF. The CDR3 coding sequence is TGTGCCAGCAGTTTTTTAGTGTCTCTTGTAACCGGGGAGCTGTTTTTT.

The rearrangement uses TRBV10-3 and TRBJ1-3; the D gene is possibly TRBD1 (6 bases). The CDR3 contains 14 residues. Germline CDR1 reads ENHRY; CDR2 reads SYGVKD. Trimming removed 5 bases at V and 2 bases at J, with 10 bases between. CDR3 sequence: CAISSRDTGNTIYF. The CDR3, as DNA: TGTGCCATCAGTTCCCGGGACACTGGAAACACCATATATTTT.

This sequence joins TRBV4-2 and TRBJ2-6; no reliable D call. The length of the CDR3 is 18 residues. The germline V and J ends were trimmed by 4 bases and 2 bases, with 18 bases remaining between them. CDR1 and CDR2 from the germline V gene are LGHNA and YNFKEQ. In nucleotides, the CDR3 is TGTGCCAGCAGCCTAAGTACGTCTAGTTGGACTGGGGCCAACGTCCTGACTTTC. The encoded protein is CASSLSTSSWTGANVLTF.

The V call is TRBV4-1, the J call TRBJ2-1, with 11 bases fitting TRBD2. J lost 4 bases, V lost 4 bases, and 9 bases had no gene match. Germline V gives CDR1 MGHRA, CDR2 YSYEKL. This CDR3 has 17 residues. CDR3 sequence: CASSLSSTSGAYNEQFF. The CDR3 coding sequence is TGCGCCAGCAGCCTTTCCTCGACTAGCGGGGCTTACAATGAGCAGTTCTTC.

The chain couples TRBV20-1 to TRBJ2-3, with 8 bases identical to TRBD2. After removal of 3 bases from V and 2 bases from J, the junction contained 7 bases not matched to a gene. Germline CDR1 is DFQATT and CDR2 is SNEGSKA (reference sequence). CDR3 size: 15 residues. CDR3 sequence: CSASFGGGNTDTQYF. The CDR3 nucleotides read TGCAGTGCTAGTTTTGGCGGGGGGAACACAGATACGCAGTATTTT.

In nucleotides, the CDR3 is TGTGCCAGCAGCCAAGATGTAGCGGGGGCCGGAGAGCAGTACTTC. It yields the protein CASSQDVAGAGEQYF. This chain joins TRBV4-2 and TRBJ2-7; 9 positions agree with TRBD2. Germline assignment: CDR1 LGHNA and CDR2 YNFKEQ. The trim removed 0 bases at V and 7 bases at J, leaving 7 bases unmatched. There are 15 residues in the CDR3.

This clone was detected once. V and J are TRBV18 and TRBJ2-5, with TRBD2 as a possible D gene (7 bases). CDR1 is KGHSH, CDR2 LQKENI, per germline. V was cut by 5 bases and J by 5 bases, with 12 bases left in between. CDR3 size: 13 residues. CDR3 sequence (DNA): TGTGCCAGCTCAAGGGCGGGGGCGGAGACCCAGTACTTC. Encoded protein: CASSRAGAETQYF. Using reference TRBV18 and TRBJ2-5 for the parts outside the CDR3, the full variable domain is NAGVMQNPRHLVRRRGQEARLRCSPMKGHSHVYWYRQLPEEGLKFMVYLQKENIIDESGMPKERFSAEFPKEGPSILRIQQVVRGDSAAYFCASSRAGAETQYFGPGTRLLVL.

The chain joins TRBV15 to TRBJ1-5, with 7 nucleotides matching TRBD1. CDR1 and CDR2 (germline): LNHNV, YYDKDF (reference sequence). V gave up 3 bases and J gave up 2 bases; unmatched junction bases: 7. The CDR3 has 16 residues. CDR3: CATSREGATGNQPQHF. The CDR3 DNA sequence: TGTGCCACCAGCAGGGAGGGGGCTACGGGCAATCAGCCCCAGCATTTT.

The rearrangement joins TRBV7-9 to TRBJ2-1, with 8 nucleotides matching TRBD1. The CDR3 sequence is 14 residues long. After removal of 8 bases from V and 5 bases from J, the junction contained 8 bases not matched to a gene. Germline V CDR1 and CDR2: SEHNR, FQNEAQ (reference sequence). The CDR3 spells CASGLTGANNEQFF. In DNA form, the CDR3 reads TGTGCCAGCGGACTGACAGGGGCCAACAATGAGCAGTTCTTC.

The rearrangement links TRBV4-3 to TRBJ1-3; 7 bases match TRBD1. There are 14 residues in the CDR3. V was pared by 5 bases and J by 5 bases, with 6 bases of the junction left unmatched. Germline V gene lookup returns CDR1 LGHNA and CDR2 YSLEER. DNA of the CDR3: TGCGCCAGCAGCGCTGACAGGGCTAGAAACACCATATATTTT. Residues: CASSADRARNTIYF.

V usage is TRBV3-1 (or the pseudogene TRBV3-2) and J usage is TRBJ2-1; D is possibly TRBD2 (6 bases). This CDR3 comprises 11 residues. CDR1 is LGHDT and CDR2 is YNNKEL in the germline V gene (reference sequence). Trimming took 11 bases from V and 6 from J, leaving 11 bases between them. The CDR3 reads CACTSTNEQFF. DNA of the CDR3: TGTGCCTGCACTAGCACCAATGAGCAGTTCTTC.

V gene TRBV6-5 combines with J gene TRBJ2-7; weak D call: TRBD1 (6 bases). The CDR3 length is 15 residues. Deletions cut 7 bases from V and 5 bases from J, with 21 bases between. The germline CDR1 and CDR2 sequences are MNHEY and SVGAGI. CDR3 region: CASISAAGVNDEQYF. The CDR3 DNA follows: TGTGCCAGCATTTCCGCCGCAGGGGTAAACGACGAGCAGTACTTC.

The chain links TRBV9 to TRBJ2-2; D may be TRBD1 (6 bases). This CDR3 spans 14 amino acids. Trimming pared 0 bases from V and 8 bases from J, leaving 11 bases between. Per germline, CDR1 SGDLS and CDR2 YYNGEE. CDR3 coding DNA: TGTGCCAGCAGCGTAGACAGGGTGAAGGGGGAGCTGTTTTTT. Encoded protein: CASSVDRVKGELFF. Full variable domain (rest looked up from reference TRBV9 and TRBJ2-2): DSGVTQTPKHLITATGQRVTLRCSPRSGDLSVYWYQQSLDQGLQFLIQYYNGEERAKGNILERFSAQQFPDLHSELNLSSLELGDSALYFCASSVDRVKGELFFGEGSRLTVL.